The sequence of this T cell receptor beta chain was determined in a study of spatial heterogeneity in lung cancer. As for the study in general: Unique TCR and UMI combinations averaged more than ten appearances each in raw reads.

A single record per CDR3 protein comes from TCRdb applying MiXCR to the 5' RACE reads. The sample records 4,000 or so distinct CDR3 sequences, about 22% being singletons. The time point: sample taken at primary tumor resection. Material for sequencing was whole RNA from tumor, nontumor lung or frozen PBMC, left unsorted. Patients with untreated early-stage non-small cell lung cancer, numbering 72, were the donors. This clonotype was seen repeatedly, ten times or more. Because this beta chain is a stray read in a library intended to capture alpha chains, its abundance should not be given much weight. Sequenced material: normal lung tissue next to the tumor, taken at surgery. The sequence derives from a female donor with early-stage non-small cell lung cancer.

CDR3 sequence reads: CASSPGQVPTYEQYF. The CDR3 DNA reads TGTGCCAGCAGCCCCGGACAGGTCCCAACCTACGAGCAGTACTTC. This chain connects TRBV7-6 to TRBJ2-7, with TRBD1 matching 7 bases. CDR3 size: 15 residues. CDR1 is SGHVS, CDR2 FNYEAQ, per germline. Germline trimming cut 5 bases from V and 2 bases from J; bases unmatched to any gene: 9.